The source of this T cell receptor beta chain is a study of glioma-infiltrating T cells after dendritic cell vaccination. General study findings and limits: No direct clonality-survival link was found; a diverse polyclonal response may matter.

Note on this clone: Its antigen remains unknown.

Sequencing used immunoSEQ multiplex PCR; TCRdb keeps in-frame clones, though not all of them. The sample holds 90,000 to 140,000 clones, 85% to 90% seen once. Time point in this sample: after dendritic cell vaccination, including at tumor progression/relapse. None of the glioblastoma patients had an isocitrate dehydrogenase mutation. CDR1 is GTSNPN and CDR2 is SVGIG in the germline V gene (reference sequence). V lost 4 bases to trimming and J lost 0 bases; unmatched junction nucleotides: 8. The CDR3 spans 17 residues. The source material was blood, sampled after dendritic cell vaccination. The V gene is TRBV30, the J gene TRBJ2-1; 11 bases fit TRBD1. This TCR was sampled from a human donor with glioblastoma. The CDR3 DNA sequence: TGTGCCTGGACAGGACAGGGGGCGGGAAGCTCCTACAATGAGCAGTTCTTC. Protein product: CAWTGQGAGSSYNEQFF. The variable domain in full, with the rest retrieved from reference TRBV30 and TRBJ2-1, is SQTIHQWPATLVQPVGSPLSLECTVEGTSNPNLYWYRQAAGRGLQLLFYSVGIGQISSEVPQNLSASRPQDRQFILSSKKLLLSDSGFYLCAWTGQGAGSSYNEQFFGPGTRLTVL.